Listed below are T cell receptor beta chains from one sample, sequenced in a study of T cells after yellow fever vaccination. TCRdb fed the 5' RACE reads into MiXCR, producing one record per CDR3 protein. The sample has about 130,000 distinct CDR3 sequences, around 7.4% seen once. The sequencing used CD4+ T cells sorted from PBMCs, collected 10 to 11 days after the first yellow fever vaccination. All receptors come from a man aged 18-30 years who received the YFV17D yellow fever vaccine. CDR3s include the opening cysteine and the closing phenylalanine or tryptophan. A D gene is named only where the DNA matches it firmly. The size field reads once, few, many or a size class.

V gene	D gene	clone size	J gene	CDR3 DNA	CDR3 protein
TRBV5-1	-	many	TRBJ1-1	TGCGCCAGCAGCCTAGACTTACGGGACACTGAAGCTTTCTTT	CASSLDLRDTEAFF
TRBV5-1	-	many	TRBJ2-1	TGCGCCAGCAGCTTGGCGGCTTCCTCCTACAATGAGCAGTTCTTC	CASSLAASSYNEQFF
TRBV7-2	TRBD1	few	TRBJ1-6	TGTGCCAGCAGCTTAGATGGGGACAGGCCGATTGTTTTT	CASSLDGDRPIVF
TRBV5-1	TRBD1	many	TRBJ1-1	TGCGCCAGCAGCAGGGATGAGTCAGGGGGCACTGAAGCTTTCTTT	CASSRDESGGTEAFF
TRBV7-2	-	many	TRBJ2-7	TGTGCCAGCAGCCGCACTGGGCTCTACGAGCAGTACTTC	CASSRTGLYEQYF
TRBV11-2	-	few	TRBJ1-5	TGTGCCAGCAGCTTGCAGGGGCAAAGCAATCAGCCCCAGCATTTT	CASSLQGQSNQPQHF
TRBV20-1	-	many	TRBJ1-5	TGCAGTGCTAGTTTACAGGCGGAACAGCCCCAGCATTTT	CSASLQAEQPQHF
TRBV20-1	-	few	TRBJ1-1	TGCAGTGCTAGGTCAGGGGCGAACACTGAAGCTTTCTTT	CSARSGANTEAFF
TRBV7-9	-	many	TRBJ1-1	TGTGCCAGCAGCTTATGGGGGCGGATAACCATGAACACTGAAGCTTTCTTT	CASSLWGRITMNTEAFF
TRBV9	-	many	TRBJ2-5	TGTGCCAGCAGCGTAACCGGGACGCAAGAGACCCAGTACTTC	CASSVTGTQETQYF